The 22 T cell receptor beta chains below come from one sample, sequenced in a study of cytomegalovirus exposure and HLA in healthy donors. Use of 60 Vbeta and 13 Jbeta primers characterized the PCR. Sequencing used immunoSEQ multiplex PCR; TCRdb keeps in-frame clones, though not all of them. The data contain more than 130,000 clones, about four fifths of them singletons. The specimen sequenced was PBMCs. The receptors here all came from a male donor in good health and CMV-seronegative.

J is TRBJ2-3 and V is TRBV6-1; possible D gene TRBD1, 6 bases. The V end lost 4 bases, the J end lost 2 bases, and 19 bases lay between the germline ends. Germline V gene sequence: CDR1 MNHNS, CDR2 SASEGT. The CDR3 spans 17 residues. This CDR3 is CASSALGQLMDTDTQYF. DNA for the CDR3: TGTGCCAGCAGTGCACTCGGACAGCTCATGGACACAGATACGCAGTATTTT.

This clone was found a few times. The chain uses TRBV9 and TRBJ2-7; D might be TRBD1 (6 bases). The germline V and J ends were trimmed by 4 bases and 3 bases, with 14 bases remaining between them. CDR3 length: 14 amino acids. CDR1 is SGDLS, CDR2 YYNGEE, per germline. CDR3 in amino acids: CASSPKGVGYEQYF. CDR3 coding DNA: TGTGCCAGCAGCCCGAAGGGGGTTGGCTACGAGCAGTACTTC. Full variable domain (rest looked up from reference TRBV9 and TRBJ2-7): DSGVTQTPKHLITATGQRVTLRCSPRSGDLSVYWYQQSLDQGLQFLIQYYNGEERAKGNILERFSAQQFPDLHSELNLSSLELGDSALYFCASSPKGVGYEQYFGPGTRLTVT.

V and J are TRBV5-4 and TRBJ2-3; 10 bases map to TRBD1. CDR1 is SGHNT and CDR2 is YYREEE in the germline V gene (reference sequence). After removal of 5 bases from V and 6 bases from J, the junction contained 12 bases not matched to a gene. This CDR3 region has 16 residues. CDR3 sequence reads: CASRMSGQGGIDTQYF. For the CDR3, the DNA is TGTGCCAGCAGGATGAGCGGACAGGGGGGAATTGATACGCAGTATTTT.

This clone has a handful of counts. The V call is TRBV10-3, the J call TRBJ2-7; no firm D call. This CDR3 spans 12 amino acids. Germline V gene sequence: CDR1 ENHRY, CDR2 SYGVKD. Trimming took off 3 bases at V and 3 bases at J, with 6 bases between the two ends. CDR3 residues: CAISEQIYEQYF. The DNA for the CDR3 is TGTGCCATCAGTGAACAGATCTACGAGCAGTACTTC.

The gene calls are TRBV27 and TRBJ2-7, with 10 positions matching TRBD1. The CDR3 has 17 residues. The trim removed 5 bases at V and 2 bases at J, leaving 12 bases unmatched. Per germline, CDR1 MNHEY and CDR2 SMNVEV (reference sequence). The CDR3 sequence: CASSPPLRGTGAYEQYF. The CDR3 DNA reads as TGTGCCAGCAGTCCTCCCCTCCGGGGGACAGGGGCCTACGAGCAGTACTTC.

The chain employs TRBV7-9 and TRBJ2-5, with TRBD2 identical over 9 bases. The junction had 10 bases not matched to a gene; V was cut back by 5 bases and J by 0 bases. There are 17 residues in the CDR3. Germline CDR1 SEHNR, CDR2 FQNEAQ (reference sequence). The CDR3 spells CASSPGSGSGYQETQYF. CDR3 DNA: TGTGCCAGCAGCCCCGGTAGCGGGAGTGGGTACCAAGAGACCCAGTACTTC.

The V call is TRBV2, the J call TRBJ2-3; D is unresolved. Germline CDR1 and CDR2: SNHLY and FYNNEI. V dropped 5 bases and J dropped 9 bases, with 3 bases sitting between them. The CDR3 loop spans 9 amino acids. The CDR3 loop is CASSPTQYF. In nucleotides, the CDR3 is TGTGCCAGCAGTCCAACGCAGTATTTT.

V gene TRBV11-2 combines with J gene TRBJ2-5, with D possibly being TRBD2 (5 bases). Germline-derived CDR1 and CDR2 are SGHAT and FQNNGV. The V and J ends lost 4 bases and 1 base respectively, with 16 bases between them. CDR3 size: 16 residues. The DNA for the CDR3 is TGTGCCAGCAGCTGGCGGCCTAGCCCACTCCAAGAGACCCAGTACTTC. It specifies CASSWRPSPLQETQYF. The full variable domain, in which reference TRBV11-2 and TRBJ2-5 provide the parts outside the CDR3, is EAGVAQSPRYKIIEKRQSVAFWCNPISGHATLYWYQQILGQGPKLLIQFQNNGVVDDSQLPKDRFSAERLKGVDSTLKIQPAKLEDSAVYLCASSWRPSPLQETQYFGPGTRLLVL.

This rearrangement joins TRBV6-6 to TRBJ2-1, with D possibly being TRBD1 (5 bases). Trimming pared 5 bases from V and 5 bases from J, leaving 13 bases between. CDR3 length equals 14 residues. From germline, CDR1 is MNHNY and CDR2 SVGAGI (reference sequence). The CDR3 protein is CASSGPRRDNEQFF. The CDR3 nucleotides read TGTGCCAGCAGTGGGCCCCGCAGGGACAATGAGCAGTTCTTC.

This rearrangement joins TRBV27 to TRBJ1-1; possibly TRBD1 for D (6 bases). Trimming cost V 6 bases and J 2 bases, with 10 bases left between them. The CDR3 is made up of 13 amino acids. In germline, CDR1 is MNHEY, CDR2 SMNVEV (reference sequence). The CDR3 DNA reads as TGTGCCAGCAGCCCAGGGGTAAACACTGAAGCTTTCTTT. Amino acids: CASSPGVNTEAFF.

The gene calls are TRBV2 and TRBJ2-1; 9 bases align to TRBD2. CDR1 and CDR2 (germline): SNHLY, FYNNEI. Losses at the gene ends were 2 bases for V and 2 bases for J; bases not matched to a gene: 13. The CDR3 is 19 amino acids. DNA of the CDR3: TGTGCCAGCAGTGAACCCGGCGGGAGGGCCGCGAAGACCTACAATGAGCAGTTCTTC. Amino acid sequence: CASSEPGGRAAKTYNEQFF.

The chain carries TRBV6-1 and TRBJ2-3, with 13 bases lining up with TRBD2. V lost 3 bases and J lost 5; bases outside the gene matches: 8. This CDR3 contains 17 residues. Germline V gene lookup returns CDR1 MNHNS and CDR2 SASEGT. The CDR3 loop reads CASSDLGLAGPGDTQYF. DNA of the CDR3: TGTGCCAGCAGTGACCTGGGACTAGCGGGGCCGGGAGATACGCAGTATTTT.

This chain links TRBV19 with TRBJ2-3; TRBD2 matches at 11 bases. This CDR3 has 15 amino acids. Looked up from germline, CDR1 is LNHDA and CDR2 is SQIVND (reference sequence). Trimming took 7 bases from V and 7 from J; bases not matched to a gene: 10. In DNA form, the CDR3 reads TGTGCCAGTAATGTGCCTAGCGGGGGGCAACATACGCAGTATTTT. Its translation is CASNVPSGGQHTQYF. The variable domain in full, completed from reference TRBV19 and TRBJ2-3, reads DGGITQSPKYLFRKEGQNVTLSCEQNLNHDAMYWYRQDPGQGLRLIYYSQIVNDFQKGDIAEGYSVSREKKESFPLTVTSAQKNPTAFYLCASNVPSGGQHTQYFGPGTRLTVL.

The V gene is TRBV5-1, the J gene TRBJ2-3; D gene uncertain. V was pared by 6 bases and J by 4 bases, with 12 bases between. CDR3 length equals 13 residues. CDR1 is SGHRS, CDR2 YFSETQ, per germline. The CDR3 reads CASNPRGADTQYF. The CDR3 region has the DNA TGCGCCAGCAACCCACGAGGTGCAGATACGCAGTATTTT.

The V gene is TRBV9, the J gene TRBJ1-2, with 11 positions matching TRBD1. Germline V CDR1 and CDR2: SGDLS, YYNGEE. This CDR3 has 14 residues. Trimming cost V 2 bases and J 3 bases; bases outside gene matches: 0. The CDR3 DNA reads TGTGCCAGCAGCGTGGGACAGGGGGACTATGGCTACACCTTC. Encoded protein: CASSVGQGDYGYTF. Drawing the rest from reference TRBV9 and TRBJ1-2, the complete variable domain is DSGVTQTPKHLITATGQRVTLRCSPRSGDLSVYWYQQSLDQGLQFLIQYYNGEERAKGNILERFSAQQFPDLHSELNLSSLELGDSALYFCASSVGQGDYGYTFGSGTRLTVV.

The chain is built from TRBV29-1 and TRBJ2-1, with TRBD2 as a possible D gene (7 bases). Germline CDR1 is SQVTM and CDR2 is ANQGSEA. V lost 7 bases and J lost 6, with 16 bases in between. There are 13 residues in the CDR3. The CDR3 loop is CSAGGGEGNEQFF. The CDR3 DNA reads as TGCAGCGCCGGAGGGGGGGAAGGCAATGAGCAGTTCTTC.

This clone was seen once. The J gene is TRBJ1-1, the V gene TRBV5-8, with TRBD1 as a possible D gene (5 bases). Germline CDR1 reads SGHTS; CDR2 reads YDEGEE. V gave up 0 bases and J gave up 1 base, with 16 bases separating them. The CDR3 is made up of 17 amino acids. Here the CDR3 DNA reads TGTGCCAGCAGCTTGGCCGGGGGGGGGACGTGGAACACTGAAGCTTTCTTT. Its translation: CASSLAGGGTWNTEAFF.

The table lists this clone with a count of one. The V and J genes are TRBV9 and TRBJ2-2; the D gene is possibly TRBD2 (6 bases). The CDR3 is made up of 17 amino acids. The V end lost 3 bases, the J end lost 0 bases, and 15 bases lay between the germline ends. Per germline, CDR1 SGDLS and CDR2 YYNGEE. The CDR3 DNA reads TGTGCCAGCAGCGCCCTCGCCGGGACTCCGAACACCGGGGAGCTGTTTTTT. Its translation: CASSALAGTPNTGELFF.

About this clone itself: The conserved phenylalanine or tryptophan normally closing the CDR3 is absent here, so this likely arose from a read error. V and J are TRBV6-5 and TRBJ1-2; D may be TRBD1 (5 bases). Germline V gene lookup returns CDR1 MNHEY and CDR2 SVGAGI. CDR3 size: 12 residues. V was cut by 8 bases and J by 3 bases, with 10 bases left in between. CDR3 DNA: TGTGCCAGCTCGGGGCGGGACTATGGCTACACCCTC. Protein sequence: CASSGRDYGYTL.

This clone was seen more than once but under ten times. V gene TRBV6-5 combines with J gene TRBJ2-1; 8 positions agree with TRBD2. V shed 6 bases, J shed 6 bases, and the junction held 10 bases outside the gene matches. The CDR3 length is 15 residues. Looked up from germline, CDR1 is MNHEY and CDR2 is SVGAGI. CDR3 nucleotide sequence: TGTGCCAGCAGGGAATCGGGGGGGGAGTCCAATGAGCAGTTCTTC. Amino acid sequence: CASRESGGESNEQFF.

The chain carries TRBV6-4 and TRBJ2-3; D possibly corresponds to TRBD1 (5 bases). CDR1 MRHNA and CDR2 SNTAGT come from the germline V gene. This CDR3 has 13 residues. V lost 6 bases to trimming and J lost 1 base, with 8 bases between them. The DNA for the CDR3 is TGTGCCAGCAGCCCCAGGGGCACAGATACGCAGTATTTT. It yields the protein CASSPRGTDTQYF.

This clone was picked up a small number of times. The gene calls are TRBV4-2 and TRBJ1-4, with D possibly matching TRBD1 (5 bases). V lost 0 bases, J lost 1 base, and 6 bases lay in between. The germline V gene encodes CDR1 LGHNA and CDR2 YNFKEQ. The CDR3 has 15 residues. The CDR3 nucleotides read TGTGCCAGCAGCCAAGATCAGGGAACTAATGAAAAACTGTTTTTT. Protein: CASSQDQGTNEKLFF.